This T cell receptor (beta chain) was obtained from a study of CD8+CD57+ T cells in acquired aplastic anemia (dated by TCRdb to 2017 to 2018). Background on the whole study: On average, sorted CD4+ and CD8+ cells yielded around 3.4 ug of extracted DNA, with a range of about 0.19 to 30 ug. Healthy donor samples averaged about 10 million reads for CD4+ and around 12 million for CD8+ cells. Study-wide findings and limitations: CD8+ Simpson's diversity did not differ significantly between patients and healthy controls (P=0.060). About 28 CD8+ CDR3 sequences were found in both patients and controls but appeared to be highly expressed in patients and within the immunodominant clones of the patients.

TCR repertoires of sorted CD4+ and CD8+ blood T cells from severe aplastic anemia patients and healthy subjects were deep-sequenced in the study. Ficoll-Paque density gradient centrifugation was used to isolate peripheral blood mononuclear cells. Before DNA was extracted, CD4+ and CD8+ T cells were sorted using either FACS or magnetic beads. Notes on this clonotype: Its antigen is still unknown. The CDR3 carries no conserved terminal phenylalanine or tryptophan, so it likely arises from a read error. The limits of the CDR3 on the DNA are not certain, so only TCRdb's listed CDR3 is given.

Genomic DNA was used as template for profiling of TCR beta VDJ combinations and CDR3 sequences. An Illumina HiSeq 2000 was used for TCR repertoire sequencing. In the paper's pipeline: TRBV/TRBJ rearrangement plots, CDR3 size and DJ length profiles, and Simpson's diversity index were used to evaluate the repertoires. The most abundant DNA sequence in the deep sequencing data was taken as the immunodominant clone. CDR3 amino acid sequences were screened for sharing across subjects and compared with published repertoires and the VDJdb database. The raw public data were reprocessed by TCRdb itself: fastp quality trimming at Q25, MiXCR clonotype calling, in-frame beta chains only. Duplicate CDR3 protein sequences are folded into a single record with the most common DNA and genes. The authors' filters were not applied to this entry. The table for this sample lists 350,000 to 450,000 distinct CDR3 sequences; approximately 70% of them were counted only once. Of the sample, 3.5% to 4.5% falls within the top ten clones.

CDR1 and CDR2 (SEHNR, FQNEAQ) derive from the germline V gene (reference sequence). Both ends counted, the CDR3 spans 9 residues. The receptor's source is a human donor in good health, serving as a control. The specimen was sorted CD4+, CD8+, or CD8+CD57+ T cells (not recorded which) from PBMCs. The chain links TRBV7-9 with TRBJ1-4. The CDR3 corresponds to CASSSSKRG.